This TCR beta chain was identified in a study of OX40 agonist ivuxolimab in advanced cancers. As for the study in general: Clinicians treated patients with ivuxolimab, an agonistic anti-OX40 (CD134) antibody. The dose-escalation cohort had hepatocellular carcinoma, melanoma, renal cell or head and neck cancer.

CDR3 length equals 14 residues. Germline CDR1 SEHNR, CDR2 FQNEAQ (reference sequence). V was clipped by 0 bases and J by 5 bases, with 7 bases between them. The method was immunoSEQ multiplex PCR; TCRdb's version includes in-frame clones alone and lacks a portion of them. The data show 45,000 to 60,000 clones, with about 83% seen just once and approximately 2.8% held by the top ten. The material sequenced was CD4+ or CD8+ T cells sorted from blood, taken in a trial of the OX40 agonist ivuxolimab. The sequence came from an adult with an advanced solid tumor such as melanoma, head and neck, liver or kidney cancer. V is TRBV7-9 and J is TRBJ2-2; D ambiguous. The CDR3 region has the DNA TGTGCCAGCAGCTTAGCGAAGGAGACCGGGGAGCTGTTTTTT. This encodes CASSLAKETGELFF.